This TCR beta chain was sequenced in a study of cytomegalovirus exposure and HLA in healthy donors. The PCR was carried out with 60 Vbeta primers and 13 Jbeta primers. The protocol was immunoSEQ multiplex PCR, while the TCRdb copy is restricted to in-frame clones and leaves out a portion. The sample contains about 180,000 clones, around 82% of which appear only once. This CDR3 spans 14 amino acids. The ends lost 5 bases at V and 15 bases at J; junction bases unmatched: 11. The germline V gene encodes CDR1 MNHEY and CDR2 SMNVEV (reference sequence). The TCR sequence derives from a boy younger than 10 in good health and CMV-seronegative. Sample: PBMCs. This sequence joins TRBV27 and TRBJ1-5; 12 nucleotides match TRBD1. The CDR3 reads CASSPGTGGEFGHF. CDR3 in DNA: TGTGCCAGCAGTCCCGGGACAGGGGGCGAGTTTGGGCATTTT.